This entry concerns a single T cell receptor beta chain. The method was immunoSEQ multiplex PCR; TCRdb's version includes in-frame clones alone and lacks a portion of them. The sample has 100,000 to 150,000 clones; approximately 90% are singletons. This sample is drawn from a study of T cell responses to AZD1222 COVID-19 vaccine. This CDR3 comprises 17 residues. V gave up 1 base and J gave up 1 base, with 16 bases separating them. The germline V gene encodes CDR1 SEHNR and CDR2 FQNEAQ (reference sequence). The chain has TRBV7-9 and TRBJ2-5, with D perhaps given as TRBD1 or TRBD2 (6 bases each). This specimen consisted of peripheral blood, obtained on day 0 of AZD1222 vaccination. The sequence was collected from an adult in good health. The CDR3 sequence is CASSLGRGAQAQETQYF. DNA of the CDR3: TGTGCCAGCAGCTTAGGGAGGGGGGCGCAGGCCCAAGAGACCCAGTACTTC.